The 9 T cell receptor beta chains below were found in one sample sequenced in a study of blood T cell repertoires in COVID-19. Sequenced by immunoSEQ multiplex PCR; TCRdb stores in-frame clones only, minus some. The table has about 260,000 clones, about 86% seen once. Sample: peripheral blood. The receptors were sampled from a man between 18 and 35 years old with active or convalescent COVID-19.

The gene calls are TRBV30 and TRBJ1-1, with 8 bases aligning to TRBD1. Germline CDR1 GTSNPN, CDR2 SVGIG (reference sequence). This CDR3 comprises 14 residues. V dropped 2 bases and J dropped 4; count of bases not matched to a gene: 6. The CDR3 here is CAWSTGGVGTEAFF. CDR3 nucleotide sequence: TGTGCCTGGAGTACAGGGGGGGTAGGCACTGAAGCTTTCTTT.

The chain recombines TRBV19 with TRBJ2-5, with a tentative D call TRBD2 (5 bases). With 6 bases removed from V and 4 bases from J, the gap between germline ends came to 18 bases. The germline gives CDR1 LNHDA, CDR2 SQIVND (reference sequence). CDR3 length: 15 residues. CDR3 coding DNA: TGTGCCAGTAGGTACGAGGGCTCCTCCTCAGAGACCCAGTACTTC. Its translation: CASRYEGSSSETQYF.

CDR3 in amino acids: CASSLAGEGYTF. The CDR3 bases are TGCGCCAGCAGCTTGGCAGGGGAAGGCTACACCTTC. This chain uses TRBV5-1 with TRBJ1-2, with a tentative D call TRBD1 (6 bases). The CDR3 is 12 residues long. V lost 0 bases and J 8 bases, leaving 8 bases between the germline ends. The germline gives CDR1 SGHRS, CDR2 YFSETQ.

The chain links TRBV27 to TRBJ1-5; D is perhaps TRBD1 (6 bases). The CDR3 consists of 14 residues. Trimming shortened V by 6 bases and J by 6 bases, and 15 bases separated the two germline ends. Germline CDR1 MNHEY, CDR2 SMNVEV (reference sequence). For the CDR3, the DNA is TGTGCCAGCAGCGGGGGGCGGGGCGGTCAGCCCCAGCATTTT. As protein: CASSGGRGGQPQHF.

This rearrangement joins TRBV5-1 to TRBJ2-7, with 11 bases fitting TRBD2. V lost 4 bases, J lost 2 bases, and 5 bases stayed unmatched. The CDR3 runs 15 residues. The germline gives CDR1 SGHRS, CDR2 YFSETQ. The CDR3: CASSGRLAGPYEQYF. CDR3 bases: TGCGCCAGCAGCGGCCGACTAGCGGGGCCCTACGAGCAGTACTTC.

The count of this clone is one. This chain's CDR3 is CASSSTRGGLAGRRFF. CDR3 nucleotides: TGTGCCAGCAGCTCTACGCGAGGGGGACTAGCGGGAAGGCGGTTCTTC. The chain is built from TRBV5-5 and TRBJ2-1; 13 nucleotides match TRBD2. Germline trimming cut 3 bases from V and 15 bases from J; bases unmatched to any gene: 15. This CDR3 contains 16 residues. The germline V gene encodes CDR1 SGHKS and CDR2 YYEKEE (reference sequence).

This chain links TRBV12-5 with TRBJ2-2; D is possibly TRBD2 (6 bases). V lost 7 bases and J lost 4, with 16 bases in between. CDR1 is LGHNT and CDR2 is FRNRAP in the germline V gene. The CDR3 consists of 15 residues. The CDR3 region has the DNA TGTGCTAGTGCGGTCCTTGCGCGGGGCACCGGGGAGCTGTTTTTT. Translated: CASAVLARGTGELFF.

The chain recombines TRBV24-1 with TRBJ1-1, with D maybe TRBD1 (5 bases). From germline, CDR1 is KGHDR and CDR2 SFDVKD. CDR3 length equals 15 residues. V was trimmed by 3 bases and J by 4 bases, leaving 14 bases between them. The CDR3 sequence is CATSDATEGGTEAFF. The CDR3, as DNA: TGTGCCACCAGTGATGCGACAGAAGGCGGCACTGAAGCTTTCTTT.

This clone was picked up one time. The chain carries TRBV5-1 and TRBJ2-2; 7 bases match TRBD2. J was trimmed by 3 bases and V by 3 bases; bases with no gene match: 5. Germline CDR1 and CDR2: SGHRS and YFSETQ. CDR3 length: 15 residues. In DNA, the CDR3 is TGCGCCAGCAGCTCCGGGGGGTGGGACACCGGGGAGCTGTTTTTT. It codes for CASSSGGWDTGELFF.